The 30 T cell receptor beta chains below all came from one sample that was sequenced in a study of T cell clonotyping in hematopoietic cell transplantation. Some clones are missing from TCRdb's copy, which holds only in-frame ones; the method was immunoSEQ multiplex PCR. The sample holds around 16,000 clones, over 50% seen once. The starting material was PBMCs, obtained 30 days after allogeneic stem cell transplant. The source of these receptors is a male patient between 50 and 60 years old who had an allogeneic stem cell transplant from an unrelated donor, so T cells may come from the graft donor. Some clones in this sample may be carry-over from other donors' samples.

The chain links TRBV30 to TRBJ1-1, with D perhaps TRBD1 (6 bases). Deletions cut 0 bases from V and 1 base from J, with 18 bases between. In germline, CDR1 is GTSNPN, CDR2 SVGIG (reference sequence). This CDR3 spans 17 amino acids. The CDR3 DNA follows: TGTGCCTGGAGTGTACTCGATAGGGGGAAAAGGAACACTGAAGCTTTCTTT. It yields the protein CAWSVLDRGKRNTEAFF.

This chain connects TRBV19 to TRBJ2-7; 7 bases fit TRBD2. CDR3 length: 14 amino acids. Per germline, CDR1 LNHDA and CDR2 SQIVND (reference sequence). V lost 8 bases, J lost 0 bases, and 7 bases stayed unmatched. This CDR3 is CASGLGGSSYEQYF. DNA for the CDR3: TGTGCCAGTGGCCTGGGGGGGAGCTCCTACGAGCAGTACTTC.

By share, this clone ranks as medium-sized (0.01 to 0.1%). This chain uses TRBV30 with TRBJ1-3; D not certain. The V end was cut by 8 bases, the J end by 4 bases, with 33 bases between. Per germline, CDR1 GTSNPN and CDR2 SVGIG (reference sequence). This CDR3 comprises 19 residues. The CDR3 reads CAMEALGGLNPIQGNTIYF. The DNA for the CDR3 is TGTGCCATGGAGGCCCTGGGAGGATTAAACCCGATTCAAGGAAACACCATATATTTT.

J is TRBJ2-5 and V is TRBV5-1, with D possibly TRBD1 on 6 matching bases. The CDR3 has 16 residues. The germline V gene encodes CDR1 SGHRS and CDR2 YFSETQ. Trimming removed 2 bases from V and 5 bases from J, with 19 bases in between. CDR3 protein: CASSFVGGPAEETQYF. DNA of the CDR3: TGCGCCAGCAGCTTCGTTGGGGGCCCGGCCGAGGAGACCCAGTACTTC.

This chain connects TRBV4-1 to TRBJ1-2, with 10 positions matching TRBD1. Germline loops: CDR1 MGHRA, CDR2 YSYEKL. The CDR3 has 15 residues. The V segment lost 1 base and the J segment 4 bases; nucleotides outside the gene matches: 3. In DNA, the CDR3 is TGCGCCAGCAGCCAAGGAGGACAGGGGGGCTATGGCTACACCTTC. It encodes CASSQGGQGGYGYTF.

V gene TRBV9 combines with J gene TRBJ1-2; the D gene is possibly TRBD1 (6 bases). CDR3 length: 16 amino acids. Per the germline V gene, CDR1 is SGDLS and CDR2 is YYNGEE. V was clipped by 4 bases and J by 0 bases, with 16 bases between them. The CDR3: CASSPGGAPANYGYTF. CDR3 coding DNA: TGTGCCAGCAGCCCCGGGGGGGCCCCGGCTAACTATGGCTACACCTTC.

This clone turned up a few times. The chain combines TRBV27 with TRBJ2-3, with 10 bases lining up with TRBD1. The CDR3 runs to 15 residues. Trimming removed 3 bases from V and 6 bases from J; junction bases left unmatched: 6. Germline assignment: CDR1 MNHEY and CDR2 SMNVEV (reference sequence). The CDR3: CASSLETGGLDTQYF. The CDR3 bases are TGTGCCAGCAGTTTGGAGACAGGGGGCTTGGATACGCAGTATTTT.

The V and J genes are TRBV2 and TRBJ2-7; either TRBD1 or TRBD2 may fit D (6 bases each). The ends were cut back, 1 base at V and 3 bases at J, with 10 bases in the middle. Per germline, CDR1 SNHLY and CDR2 FYNNEI. The CDR3 runs 14 residues. The CDR3 coding sequence is TGTGCCAGCAGTGAAGGTGGGGGGCTCTACGAGCAGTACTTC. Translation gives CASSEGGGLYEQYF.

This clone occurred a few times. This sequence joins TRBV7-2 and TRBJ1-6; D gene uncertain. V was cut by 5 bases and J by 7 bases, with 3 bases left in between. CDR1 is SGHTA, CDR2 FQGNSA, per germline. CDR3 size: 11 residues. This chain's CDR3 is CASSQNSPLHF. DNA of the CDR3: TGTGCCAGCAGCCAGAATTCACCCCTCCACTTT.

The J gene is TRBJ1-6, the V gene TRBV25-1; D possibly corresponds to TRBD1 (6 bases). The germline V gene has CDR1 MGHDK and CDR2 SYGVNS. Trimming stripped 3 bases from V and 7 bases from J, with 13 bases between. This CDR3 has 15 residues. CDR3 protein: CASSEHREWNSPLHF. The CDR3 DNA follows: TGTGCCAGCAGTGAGCACAGGGAGTGGAATTCACCCCTCCACTTT.

This sequence joins TRBV9 and TRBJ1-2, with 8 nucleotides matching TRBD1. V gave up 0 bases and J gave up 3 bases; unmatched junction bases: 7. The CDR3 runs to 16 residues. Germline loops: CDR1 SGDLS, CDR2 YYNGEE. CDR3 in amino acids: CASSVGDRWGDYGYTF. The DNA for the CDR3 is TGTGCCAGCAGCGTAGGGGACAGGTGGGGAGACTATGGCTACACCTTC.

The V and J genes are TRBV30 and TRBJ2-7; D remains ambiguous. V was trimmed by 8 bases and J by 7 bases, leaving 18 bases between them. This CDR3 comprises 12 residues. From germline, CDR1 is GTSNPN and CDR2 SVGIG (reference sequence). CDR3 residues: CAGARMGIEQYF. DNA for the CDR3: TGTGCCGGAGCCAGGATGGGCATAGAGCAGTACTTC.

The chain is built from TRBV7-2 and TRBJ2-3, with TRBD1 as a possible D gene (6 bases). The V end was cut by 5 bases, the J end by 3 bases, with 9 bases between. This CDR3 contains 13 residues. Germline CDR1 SGHTA, CDR2 FQGNSA. The CDR3 DNA reads TGTGCCAGCAGCCTACAGGGAACAGATACGCAGTATTTT. Amino acids: CASSLQGTDTQYF.

This CDR3 is CAWGTGDRNQPQHF. The DNA for the CDR3 is TGTGCCTGGGGAACAGGGGACCGTAATCAGCCCCAGCATTTT. The chain has TRBV30 and TRBJ1-5; 7 bases align to TRBD1. From germline, CDR1 is GTSNPN and CDR2 SVGIG (reference sequence). The length of the CDR3 is 14 residues. Trimming took 5 bases from V and 4 from J; bases not matched to a gene: 8. The full variable domain, in which reference TRBV30 and TRBJ1-5 provide the parts outside the CDR3, is SQTIHQWPATLVQPVGSPLSLECTVEGTSNPNLYWYRQAAGRGLQLLFYSVGIGQISSEVPQNLSASRPQDRQFILSSKKLLLSDSGFYLCAWGTGDRNQPQHFGDGTRLSIL.

The rearrangement links TRBV30 to TRBJ2-1; unclear D gene. CDR3 size: 12 residues. Germline CDR1 GTSNPN, CDR2 SVGIG (reference sequence). Trimming removed 2 bases at V and 9 bases at J, with 11 bases between. CDR3 sequence (DNA): TGTGCCTGGAGTCCAAAAGGCCCTGAGCAGTTCTTC. Amino acid sequence: CAWSPKGPEQFF.

The rearrangement joins TRBV10-3 to TRBJ1-6; the match to TRBD1 covers 9 bases. Germline CDR1 reads ENHRY; CDR2 reads SYGVKD. The CDR3 is made up of 15 amino acids. V was pared by 6 bases and J by 6 bases, with 6 bases of the junction left unmatched. In DNA form, the CDR3 reads TGTGCCATCAGCCTGCAGGACAGGGGTAATTCACCCCTCCACTTT. Protein sequence: CAISLQDRGNSPLHF.

The sample holds a few counts of this clone. V usage is TRBV2 and J usage is TRBJ1-6; maybe TRBD1 (5 bases). The CDR3 sequence is 15 residues long. V lost 6 bases to trimming and J lost 6 bases, with 15 bases between them. The germline CDR1 and CDR2 sequences are SNHLY and FYNNEI. CDR3 nucleotide sequence: TGTGCCAGCAGCCAGGAATGGGGGGGTAATTCACCCCTCCACTTT. Amino acid sequence: CASSQEWGGNSPLHF.

The chain couples TRBV30 to TRBJ1-1, with unresolved D. V was shortened by 1 base and J by 2 bases, with 11 bases between the two germline ends. The CDR3 has 14 residues. Germline CDR1 is GTSNPN and CDR2 is SVGIG (reference sequence). CDR3 nucleotide sequence: TGTGCCTGGAGTGCAATTACCCCCAACACTGAAGCTTTCTTT. Its translation is CAWSAITPNTEAFF.

CDR3 sequence: CASSSTGLQSYTF. DNA for the CDR3: TGTGCCAGCAGCTCGACAGGCCTCCAGAGCTACACCTTC. The chain uses TRBV6-6 and TRBJ1-2; D is perhaps TRBD1 (6 bases). This CDR3 region has 13 residues. CDR1 MNHNY and CDR2 SVGAGI come from the germline V gene (reference sequence). The V gene lost 6 bases and the J gene lost 9 bases, with 17 bases spanning the gap.

This clone was seen only a few times. The chain links TRBV19 to TRBJ1-6; perhaps TRBD1 as D (6 bases). V was shortened by 5 bases and J by 7 bases, with 12 bases between the two germline ends. Per germline, CDR1 LNHDA and CDR2 SQIVND (reference sequence). The CDR3 has 14 amino acids. CDR3 loop: CASSLQGSNSPLHF. CDR3 nucleotide sequence: TGTGCCAGTAGTCTCCAGGGGTCAAATTCACCCCTCCACTTT.

The V gene is TRBV7-2, the J gene TRBJ2-3; 8 bases are a match to TRBD2. This CDR3 comprises 14 residues. The junction had 7 bases not matched to a gene; V was cut back by 0 bases and J by 11 bases. CDR1 and CDR2 from the germline V gene are SGHTA and FQGNSA. The CDR3 nucleotides read TGTGCCAGCAGCTTAGCGCCGGGACTAGGCGGGCAGTATTTT. This translates into CASSLAPGLGGQYF.

The chain couples TRBV28 to TRBJ1-1, with D unresolved. Germline loops: CDR1 MDHEN, CDR2 SYDVKM. CDR3 size: 15 residues. Trimming took 4 bases from V and 2 from J, leaving 14 bases between them. The CDR3 DNA reads as TGTGCCAGCAGTTCCCTGCGGGAGATTAACACTGAAGCTTTCTTT. This gives the protein CASSSLREINTEAFF.

The rearrangement joins TRBV4-1 to TRBJ2-7, with D hard to call. The germline V and J ends were trimmed by 2 bases and 3 bases, with 11 bases remaining between them. The V gene's germline CDR1 is MGHRA and CDR2 YSYEKL. This CDR3 contains 14 residues. The CDR3 DNA follows: TGCGCCAGCAGCCAACCCCTGGTAAGCTACGAGCAGTACTTC. Amino acid sequence: CASSQPLVSYEQYF.

V usage is TRBV6-1 and J usage is TRBJ2-7; 7 nucleotides line up with TRBD1. This CDR3 has 13 residues. Trimming took 8 bases from V and 5 from J; bases not matched to a gene: 9. Germline CDR1 is MNHNS and CDR2 is SASEGT. The CDR3 nucleotides read TGTGCCAGCTCCCTGACAGGGCGGGACGAGCAGTACTTC. Its protein is CASSLTGRDEQYF.

This chain uses TRBV25-1 with TRBJ1-6; 11 nucleotides match TRBD1. CDR3 length: 14 residues. The germline V gene has CDR1 MGHDK and CDR2 SYGVNS. The junction had 6 bases not matched to a gene; V was cut back by 8 bases and J by 9 bases. In nucleotides, the CDR3 is TGTGCCAGCGGCCGGACAGGGGGCGTTTCACCCCTCCACTTT. Amino acid sequence: CASGRTGGVSPLHF.

The chain couples TRBV6-5 to TRBJ1-1, with a tentative D call TRBD1 (6 bases). The CDR3 has 13 residues. CDR1 is MNHEY and CDR2 is SVGAGI in the germline V gene. Trimming took 6 bases from V and 4 from J, leaving 12 bases between them. The CDR3 spells CASRKGTFTEAFF. In DNA, the CDR3 is TGTGCCAGCAGGAAAGGGACATTCACTGAAGCTTTCTTT.

CDR3 protein: CASSPGRVTQYF. The CDR3 nucleotides are TGTGCCAGCAGCCCGGGGCGGGTGACCCAGTACTTC. V and J are TRBV14 and TRBJ2-5; possibly TRBD1 or TRBD2 for D (5 bases each). The CDR3 has 12 residues. Germline V gives CDR1 SGHDN, CDR2 FVKESK. The germline V and J ends were trimmed by 4 bases and 7 bases, with 10 bases remaining between them.

This CDR3 reads CAWSVQQNQPQHF. In nucleotides, the CDR3 is TGTGCCTGGAGTGTACAGCAGAATCAGCCCCAGCATTTT. The chain couples TRBV30 to TRBJ1-5; no firm D call. The CDR3 consists of 13 residues. Germline loops: CDR1 GTSNPN, CDR2 SVGIG (reference sequence). The ends were cut back, 0 bases at V and 4 bases at J, with 7 bases in the middle.

V usage is TRBV6-5 and J usage is TRBJ1-5; D is perhaps TRBD1 (5 bases). The CDR3 has 15 amino acids. In germline, CDR1 is MNHEY, CDR2 SVGAGI. Trimming stripped 4 bases from V and 7 bases from J, with 17 bases between. CDR3 in amino acids: CASSSLDSSPQPQHF. The CDR3 bases are TGTGCCAGCAGTTCGCTCGACAGCTCGCCCCAGCCCCAGCATTTT.

V usage is TRBV19 and J usage is TRBJ2-7, with 7 bases lining up with TRBD1. CDR1 is LNHDA, CDR2 SQIVND, per germline (reference sequence). Losses at the gene ends were 3 bases for V and 7 bases for J; bases not matched to a gene: 9. The CDR3 sequence is 14 residues long. The CDR3 DNA sequence: TGTGCCAGTAGTATGAAGAGACAGGGCGGAGAGCAGTACTTC. Protein product: CASSMKRQGGEQYF.